The 14 T cell receptor beta chains reported below all come from one sample, sequenced in a study of response to subunit inactivated influenza vaccine. TCRdb used MiXCR to reprocess the RT-PCR reads, holding one entry per CDR3 protein. The sample carries more than 450,000 distinct CDR3 sequences, 10% to 15% recorded once. The sequencing here drew on PBMCs from blood, taken on the day of vaccination. These receptors were obtained from a man aged 50 or older who received an inactivated influenza vaccine.

The sample holds many counts of this clonotype. This chain connects TRBV5-1 to TRBJ2-2; D perhaps matches TRBD1 (5 bases). Between the trimmed V and J ends, which lost 0 bases and 0 bases, there was a span of 9 bases. The CDR3 consists of 16 residues. Germline assignment: CDR1 SGHRS and CDR2 YFSETQ. The CDR3 is CASSLVGATNTGELFF. CDR3 nucleotides: TGCGCCAGCAGCTTGGTAGGGGCGACGAACACCGGGGAGCTGTTTTTT.

There are a few counts of this clonotype. This chain joins TRBV12-3 or TRBV12-4 and TRBJ1-4; TRBD1 matches at 7 bases. The CDR3 covers 15 residues. J lost 4 bases, V lost 6 bases, and 8 bases had no gene match. The CDR3 reads CASSSNRGVNEKLFF. In nucleotides, the CDR3 is TGTGCCAGCAGCTCCAACAGGGGAGTTAATGAAAAACTGTTTTTT.

In regard to this clonotype: At one boundary the junction diverges from the germline segment, which might be a read error. The chain recombines TRBV12-3 or TRBV12-4 with TRBJ1-2; D not certain. The CDR3 runs 13 residues. As DNA, the CDR3 is TGTGGCAGCAGTTCTTCAGGAGGGTATGGCTACACCTTC. Encoded protein: CGSSSSGGYGYTF.

CDR3 DNA: TGTGCCAGCAGCTCCCCCGGGACTAGCGGGTACAATGAGCAGTTCTTC. It encodes CASSSPGTSGYNEQFF. The V call is TRBV7-2, the J call TRBJ2-1; 12 bases are shared with TRBD2. The CDR3 length is 16 residues. The V gene end was trimmed by 4 bases and the J gene end by 4 bases; junction bases not matched to a gene: 5. Germline CDR1 and CDR2: SGHTA and FQGNSA.

This clonotype was seen more than once but under ten times. The chain employs TRBV5-5 and TRBJ2-1; D remains ambiguous. Germline assignment: CDR1 SGHKS and CDR2 YYEKEE (reference sequence). This CDR3 has 13 residues. Between the trimmed V and J ends, which lost 7 bases and 5 bases, there was a span of 13 bases. The CDR3 nucleotides are TGTGCCAGCGGAGACGGAATAAACAATGAGCAGTTCTTC. It translates to CASGDGINNEQFF.

This clonotype was seen a few times. A much larger clone lies a single base off, so this may be a read error. This sequence joins TRBV6-2 or TRBV6-3 and TRBJ2-7; D is perhaps TRBD2 (5 bases). V lost 4 bases to trimming and J lost 4 bases, with 5 bases between them. The CDR3 spans 11 residues. The germline V gene encodes CDR1 MNHEY and CDR2 SVGEGT. Written as DNA, the CDR3 is TGTGCCAGCAGTTGGGAGTACGAGCAGTACTTC. It is translated as CASSWEYEQYF.

This clonotype has more than one count but fewer than ten. V is TRBV6-2 or TRBV6-3 and J is TRBJ2-7; 8 bases match TRBD2. With 6 bases clipped from V and 2 bases from J, the junction kept 6 bases outside the gene matches. This CDR3 comprises 14 residues. Germline V gives CDR1 MNHEY, CDR2 SVGEGT. The CDR3 sequence: CASSYGLAPYEQYF. In DNA form, the CDR3 reads TGTGCCAGCAGCTACGGACTAGCCCCCTACGAGCAGTACTTC.

This clonotype was detected only a few times. The J gene is TRBJ1-6, the V gene TRBV27; D unresolved. Germline V gene sequence: CDR1 MNHEY, CDR2 SMNVEV (reference sequence). Trimming pared 1 base from V and 10 bases from J, leaving 8 bases between. This CDR3 is 13 amino acids long. The CDR3 here is CASSLWDGSPLHF. The CDR3, as DNA: TGTGCCAGCAGTTTATGGGATGGGTCACCCCTCCACTTT.

The chain combines TRBV20-1 with TRBJ1-4; D not certain. This CDR3 is built from 12 residues. The germline gives CDR1 DFQATT, CDR2 SNEGSKA (reference sequence). The germline V and J ends were trimmed by 3 bases and 8 bases, with 10 bases remaining between them. CDR3 sequence (DNA): TGCAGTGCTAGTCAACGAACAGAAAAACTGTTTTTT. Protein: CSASQRTEKLFF.

The V and J genes are TRBV2 and TRBJ2-1; 11 bases align to TRBD2. CDR1 and CDR2 from the germline V gene are SNHLY and FYNNEI. This CDR3 is 19 amino acids long. Unmatched junction bases numbered 13, after V lost 6 bases and J lost 0 bases. CDR3 sequence (DNA): TGTGCCAGCAGCGGGGGACTAGCGGAAGTGGGGTCCTCCTACAATGAGCAGTTCTTC. Its protein is CASSGGLAEVGSSYNEQFF.

The chain couples TRBV24-1 to TRBJ2-2; 8 nucleotides line up with TRBD1. The ends lost 9 bases at V and 2 bases at J; junction bases unmatched: 4. CDR1 KGHDR and CDR2 SFDVKD come from the germline V gene. The CDR3 loop spans 14 amino acids. The CDR3 DNA reads as TGTGCCACCCGGACAGGGCCAAACACCGGGGAGCTGTTTTTT. Translating it yields CATRTGPNTGELFF.

The chain combines TRBV2 with TRBJ2-7; TRBD2 matches at 15 bases. There are 17 residues in the CDR3. Looked up from germline, CDR1 is SNHLY and CDR2 is FYNNEI. After removal of 6 bases from V and 2 bases from J, the junction contained 8 bases not matched to a gene. The CDR3 sequence: CASSAGLAGGRTYEQYF. CDR3 sequence (DNA): TGTGCCAGCAGCGCGGGACTAGCGGGAGGAAGGACCTACGAGCAGTACTTC.

This clonotype was counted ten times or more. The chain couples TRBV4-3 to TRBJ1-1; possible D gene TRBD1, 5 bases. V was clipped by 4 bases and J by 1 base, with 10 bases between them. Germline V CDR1 and CDR2: LGHNA, YSLEER. The CDR3 totals 14 residues. CDR3 bases: TGCGCCAGCAGCCGATCGACAGAGAACACTGAAGCTTTCTTT. Encoded protein: CASSRSTENTEAFF.

V gene TRBV3-1 combines with J gene TRBJ1-2, with D unresolved. The germline V gene encodes CDR1 LGHDT and CDR2 YNNKEL (reference sequence). The CDR3 is made up of 13 amino acids. V gave up 0 bases and J gave up 1 base, with 3 bases separating them. The CDR3 loop is CASSQEGNYGYTF. DNA of the CDR3: TGTGCCAGCAGCCAAGAGGGTAACTATGGCTACACCTTC.